The 16 T cell receptor beta chains reported below all come from one sample, sequenced in a study of cytomegalovirus exposure and HLA in healthy donors. The PCR was carried out with 60 Vbeta primers and 13 Jbeta primers. Assay: immunoSEQ multiplex PCR; the TCRdb copy retains only in-frame clones and omits some. Here the sample spans 150,000 to 200,000 clones, approximately 84% being singletons. Sequencing input: PBMCs. Every receptor here comes from a woman younger than 45 in good health and CMV-seropositive.

This clone came up once. The chain has TRBV19 and TRBJ2-2, with D possibly TRBD1 on 6 matching bases. The CDR3 loop spans 14 amino acids. The germline CDR1 and CDR2 sequences are LNHDA and SQIVND (reference sequence). V was clipped by 10 bases and J by 8 bases, with 20 bases between them. The CDR3 loop is CATGDQPFVGELFF. The CDR3 nucleotides are TGTGCCACAGGGGACCAACCGTTCGTAGGGGAGCTGTTTTTT.

The chain carries TRBV5-1 and TRBJ1-5; D unresolved. CDR3 length: 15 amino acids. Looked up from germline, CDR1 is SGHRS and CDR2 is YFSETQ. V was trimmed by 1 base and J by 4 bases, leaving 12 bases between them. The CDR3 protein is CASSLHGERNQPQHF. The CDR3 DNA sequence: TGCGCCAGCAGCTTGCACGGGGAACGTAATCAGCCCCAGCATTTT.

The chain recombines TRBV7-8 with TRBJ2-5; 10 nucleotides match TRBD1. The germline CDR1 and CDR2 sequences are SGHVS and FQNEAQ. CDR3 length: 15 amino acids. Losses at the gene ends were 6 bases for V and 7 bases for J; bases not matched to a gene: 11. CDR3 protein: CASRPTTGGFGTQYF. In DNA, the CDR3 is TGTGCCAGCAGACCTACGACAGGGGGCTTTGGGACCCAGTACTTC.

This chain uses TRBV28 with TRBJ2-3, with 7 positions matching TRBD2. The CDR3 runs 15 residues. Germline V gene data show CDR1 as MDHEN and CDR2 as SYDVKM. Unmatched junction bases numbered 3, after V lost 3 bases and J lost 0 bases. Written as DNA, the CDR3 is TGTGCCAGCAGTTTTCAGCGGGGCAGCACAGATACGCAGTATTTT. This encodes CASSFQRGSTDTQYF.

This rearrangement joins TRBV15 to TRBJ1-1; TRBD1 might be the D (5 bases). The V gene's germline CDR1 is LNHNV and CDR2 YYDKDF (reference sequence). The CDR3 runs to 15 residues. Trimming removed 0 bases at V and 6 bases at J, with 14 bases between. The CDR3 sequence is CATSRDSDRRSEAFF. In DNA form, the CDR3 reads TGTGCCACCAGCAGAGACTCAGACAGACGATCTGAAGCTTTCTTT.

J is TRBJ1-3 and V is TRBV9; D is uncertain. Trimming cost V 4 bases and J 8 bases, with 13 bases left between them. CDR1 SGDLS and CDR2 YYNGEE come from the germline V gene. This CDR3 has 13 residues. The chain's CDR3 is CASSPTGVDTIYF. For the CDR3, the DNA is TGTGCCAGCAGCCCGACGGGTGTGGACACCATATATTTT.

As for this clone: The same CDR3 arises from other DNA sequences in this sample as well. The chain is built from TRBV7-6 and TRBJ1-4; no clear D. Per germline, CDR1 SGHVS and CDR2 FNYEAQ. V was trimmed by 5 bases and J by 8 bases, leaving 15 bases between them. This CDR3 has 14 residues. DNA for the CDR3: TGTGCCAGCAGCCTCCGGAGAGGCGACGAAAAACTGTTTTTT. The encoded protein is CASSLRRGDEKLFF.

This sequence joins TRBV5-1 and TRBJ1-1; D is perhaps TRBD1 (6 bases). The germline V and J ends were trimmed by 5 bases and 7 bases, with 21 bases remaining between them. Germline loops: CDR1 SGHRS, CDR2 YFSETQ. The CDR3 has 15 residues. CDR3 coding DNA: TGCGCCAGCAGACAAACGGCAGGACAGTCGATTGAAGCTTTCTTT. Protein product: CASRQTAGQSIEAFF.

This clone has only one observation. The chain has TRBV6-6 and TRBJ2-7; tentatively, D is TRBD2 (6 bases). Trimming removed 7 bases at V and 3 bases at J, with 7 bases between. Germline V gene sequence: CDR1 MNHNY, CDR2 SVGAGI (reference sequence). The CDR3 spans 11 residues. The CDR3 protein is CASMGGYEQYF. DNA for the CDR3: TGTGCCAGCATGGGGGGCTACGAGCAGTACTTC.

The chain carries TRBV10-3 and TRBJ2-1, with unresolved D. Trimming took 8 bases from V and 2 from J, leaving 10 bases between them. CDR3 size: 13 residues. Per germline, CDR1 ENHRY and CDR2 SYGVKD. The CDR3 coding sequence is TGTGCCATCTTGACTGGAACCTACAATGAGCAGTTCTTC. Protein product: CAILTGTYNEQFF.

This clone appeared once. This chain uses TRBV7-6 with TRBJ2-7; D is unclear. Germline CDR1 SGHVS, CDR2 FNYEAQ. The length of the CDR3 is 12 residues. V was cut by 4 bases and J by 6 bases, with 10 bases left in between. For the CDR3, the DNA is TGTGCCAGCAGCTCTATCGCAGGCGAGCAGTACTTC. It encodes CASSSIAGEQYF.

This clone occurred a few times. This sequence joins TRBV25-1 and TRBJ1-1, with D possibly TRBD1 on 5 matching bases. Trimming stripped 4 bases from V and 5 bases from J, with 26 bases between. The CDR3 consists of 18 residues. Germline V lookup: CDR1 MGHDK, CDR2 SYGVNS. The CDR3 DNA sequence: TGTGCCAGCAGTGGTTCTGCAGGGAGCGGGGTACACGAGACTGAAGCTTTCTTT. As protein: CASSGSAGSGVHETEAFF.

The chain is built from TRBV7-2 and TRBJ1-2; the D gene is possibly TRBD1 (6 bases). Germline CDR1 SGHTA, CDR2 FQGNSA. This CDR3 has 12 residues. Trimming shortened V by 7 bases and J by 8 bases, and 14 bases separated the two germline ends. In nucleotides, the CDR3 is TGTGCCAGCACCATCCGTGGGGGCGGCTACACCTTC. Translated, it gives CASTIRGGGYTF.

The CDR3, as DNA: TGTGCCAGCAGCTCAGCGGGCCACCTGGACAATGAGCAGTTCTTC. The encoded protein is CASSSAGHLDNEQFF. J is TRBJ2-1 and V is TRBV13, with D tentatively TRBD2 (6 bases). CDR3 length equals 15 residues. Per the germline V gene, CDR1 is PRHDT and CDR2 is FYEKMQ (reference sequence). The V end lost 4 bases, the J end lost 5 bases, and 15 bases lay between the germline ends.

The rearrangement links TRBV6-1 to TRBJ2-7, with D perhaps TRBD2 (6 bases). The germline V gene encodes CDR1 MNHNS and CDR2 SASEGT. The CDR3 contains 15 residues. V lost 6 bases, J lost 0 bases, and 15 bases lay in between. The CDR3 DNA is TGTGCCAGCAGATCACTGACTAGGGGCTCCTACGAGCAGTACTTC. It is translated as CASRSLTRGSYEQYF.

The rearrangement links TRBV13 to TRBJ2-5; D perhaps matches TRBD2 (6 bases). The J call may not be correct, given that the DNA end is closer to TRBJ2-7. The CDR3 loop spans 13 amino acids. Germline values: CDR1 PRHDT, CDR2 FYEKMQ (reference sequence). This chain's CDR3 is CASSSKEGSEQYF. DNA of the CDR3: TGTGCCAGCAGCTCAAAGGAGGGAAGCGAGCAGTACTTC.